Each of the 25 T cell receptor beta chains below was sequenced from the same sample in a study of cytomegalovirus exposure and HLA in healthy donors. With 60 Vbeta and 13 Jbeta primers, the PCR was carried out. Repertoires were generated with immunoSEQ multiplex PCR, while TCRdb's copy carries only in-frame clones and drops some. The sample has more than 130,000 clones; around 76% are singletons. The sequenced material came from PBMCs. Every receptor here comes from a man between 18 and 35 years old in good health and CMV-seronegative.

This chain uses TRBV6-1 with TRBJ1-2, with D possibly TRBD1 on 5 matching bases. The length of the CDR3 is 15 residues. Trimming took off 1 base at V and 2 bases at J, with 11 bases between the two ends. Germline CDR1 is MNHNS and CDR2 is SASEGT. In DNA form, the CDR3 reads TGTGCCAGCAGTGAAGGCCCTGCAGGGAACTATGGCTACACCTTC. Translating it yields CASSEGPAGNYGYTF.

This chain connects TRBV18 to TRBJ1-1; D remains ambiguous. This CDR3 is built from 16 residues. V was clipped by 3 bases and J by 1 base, with 15 bases between them. Germline assignment: CDR1 KGHSH and CDR2 LQKENI. CDR3 sequence reads: CASSPYPNRQNTEAFF. The CDR3, as DNA: TGTGCCAGCTCACCGTATCCGAACAGACAGAACACTGAAGCTTTCTTT.

The chain is built from TRBV6-1 and TRBJ2-5, with D possibly being TRBD2 (5 bases). Looked up from germline, CDR1 is MNHNS and CDR2 is SASEGT. Deletions cut 1 base from V and 2 bases from J, with 11 bases between. CDR3 length: 15 residues. The CDR3 loop is CASSEGSRVQETQYF. The CDR3 nucleotides are TGTGCCAGCAGTGAAGGTTCGCGGGTACAAGAGACCCAGTACTTC.

V usage is TRBV18 and J usage is TRBJ1-3, with 7 bases lining up with TRBD1. The CDR3 is 15 residues long. Germline CDR1 reads KGHSH; CDR2 reads LQKENI. Trimming at V came to 5 bases and at J to 4 bases, leaving 8 bases not matched to a gene. The CDR3: CASSNGQAQGNTIYF. For the CDR3, the DNA is TGTGCCAGCTCAAACGGACAGGCTCAGGGAAACACCATATATTTT.

This clone was counted a few times. This rearrangement joins TRBV2 to TRBJ1-1; D is unresolved. V was pared by 6 bases and J by 1 base, with 12 bases between. Germline CDR1 is SNHLY and CDR2 is FYNNEI. The CDR3 consists of 14 residues. The CDR3 spells CASRPEMWNTEAFF. CDR3 nucleotides: TGTGCCAGCAGGCCTGAGATGTGGAACACTGAAGCTTTCTTT.

This clone showed up just a few times. This rearrangement joins TRBV25-1 to TRBJ2-5, with a tentative D call TRBD2 (5 bases). The CDR3 has 15 amino acids. V lost 2 bases and J lost 2, with 12 bases in between. Per the germline V gene, CDR1 is MGHDK and CDR2 is SYGVNS. The CDR3 sequence is CASSEGGLWQETQYF. The CDR3 nucleotides read TGTGCCAGCAGTGAAGGCGGGCTATGGCAAGAGACCCAGTACTTC.

The V and J genes are TRBV9 and TRBJ2-3; no clear D. This CDR3 is 13 amino acids long. V was trimmed by 0 bases and J by 6 bases, leaving 8 bases between them. The germline gives CDR1 SGDLS, CDR2 YYNGEE. Here the CDR3 DNA reads TGTGCCAGCAGCGTAGCGTGGCGGGATACGCAGTATTTT. Translation: CASSVAWRDTQYF.

This chain joins TRBV5-1 and TRBJ1-1; D is unclear. This CDR3 contains 14 residues. CDR1 is SGHRS, CDR2 YFSETQ, per germline. V dropped 1 base and J dropped 0 bases, with 7 bases sitting between them. The CDR3: CASSLSTMNTEAFF. The CDR3 nucleotides read TGCGCCAGCAGCTTGAGCACGATGAACACTGAAGCTTTCTTT.

The chain has TRBV27 and TRBJ2-1; 10 bases are shared with TRBD2. V gave up 6 bases and J gave up 8 bases; unmatched junction bases: 7. The germline CDR1 and CDR2 sequences are MNHEY and SMNVEV (reference sequence). CDR3 length: 14 residues. In nucleotides, the CDR3 is TGTGCCAGCAGCCTCGCCCTAGCGGGAGATGAGCAGTTCTTC. Translating gives CASSLALAGDEQFF.

V gene TRBV7-2 combines with J gene TRBJ2-5; 7 nucleotides agree with TRBD1. The CDR3 totals 14 residues. Looked up from germline, CDR1 is SGHTA and CDR2 is FQGNSA. V gave up 5 bases and J gave up 2 bases; unmatched junction bases: 5. This chain's CDR3 is CASSPTTGQETQYF. The DNA for the CDR3 is TGTGCCAGCAGCCCCACGACAGGGCAAGAGACCCAGTACTTC.

V usage is TRBV6-1 and J usage is TRBJ2-3; D gene ambiguous. The germline CDR1 and CDR2 sequences are MNHNS and SASEGT. CDR3 size: 14 residues. V lost 8 bases to trimming and J lost 4 bases, with 16 bases between them. CDR3: CASDPWRSSDTQYF. The CDR3, as DNA: TGTGCCAGCGACCCCTGGCGGAGTTCAGATACGCAGTATTTT.

The gene calls are TRBV7-9 and TRBJ1-1; no definite D call. The V and J ends lost 5 bases and 4 bases respectively, with 11 bases between them. The CDR3 is made up of 13 amino acids. CDR1 is SEHNR, CDR2 FQNEAQ, per germline (reference sequence). In DNA, the CDR3 is TGTGCCAGCAGCCATTCGAGCCCCACTGAAGCTTTCTTT. Encoded protein: CASSHSSPTEAFF.

The rearrangement links TRBV28 to TRBJ2-7, with TRBD2 identical over 9 bases. V shed 3 bases and J 1 base; nucleotides not matched to a gene: 13. The CDR3 covers 18 residues. From germline, CDR1 is MDHEN and CDR2 SYDVKM. Here the CDR3 reads CASSFMAGGPLGSYEQYF. For the CDR3, the DNA is TGTGCCAGCAGTTTCATGGCGGGAGGGCCCCTCGGGTCCTACGAGCAGTACTTC.

The gene calls are TRBV7-9 and TRBJ2-7, with unresolved D. The CDR3 covers 14 residues. Germline V gives CDR1 SEHNR, CDR2 FQNEAQ (reference sequence). Deletions cut 1 base from V and 1 base from J, with 8 bases between. As DNA, the CDR3 is TGTGCCAGCAGCTTAGGGGCCGATTCCTACGAGCAGTACTTC. It specifies CASSLGADSYEQYF.

The chain recombines TRBV9 with TRBJ1-3; TRBD1 might be the D (6 bases). The V and J ends lost 1 base and 4 bases respectively, with 18 bases between them. The germline CDR1 and CDR2 sequences are SGDLS and YYNGEE. This CDR3 is 17 amino acids long. Written as DNA, the CDR3 is TGTGCCAGCAGCGTAAACCCACAGGGTATTCCAGGAAACACCATATATTTT. Translated: CASSVNPQGIPGNTIYF.

DNA of the CDR3: TGCGCCAGCAGTCTGGACAGGGGATACACAGATACGCAGTATTTT. Its translation: CASSLDRGYTDTQYF. The V and J genes are TRBV10-1 and TRBJ2-3; 9 positions agree with TRBD1. There are 15 residues in the CDR3. V lost 5 bases, J lost 2 bases, and 5 bases stayed unmatched. From germline, CDR1 is WNHNN and CDR2 SYGVQD (reference sequence).

This clone occurred a few times. The chain employs TRBV7-2 and TRBJ1-1; a weak D match, TRBD1 (5 bases). Per the germline V gene, CDR1 is SGHTA and CDR2 is FQGNSA. This CDR3 comprises 13 residues. Trimming pared 5 bases from V and 0 bases from J, leaving 7 bases between. CDR3 nucleotides: TGTGCCAGCAGCATGGGGCTGAACACTGAAGCTTTCTTT. This sequence encodes CASSMGLNTEAFF.

The chain couples TRBV29-1 to TRBJ2-2, with D perhaps TRBD1 (7 bases). CDR1 is SQVTM, CDR2 ANQGSEA, per germline. Trimming left V 6 bases short and J 5 bases short, with 13 bases between. This CDR3 region has 13 residues. The CDR3 here is CSVEGAGTGELFF. The CDR3 coding sequence is TGCAGCGTGGAGGGGGCGGGTACCGGGGAGCTGTTTTTT.

The chain is built from TRBV6-1 and TRBJ2-3; unclear D gene. The CDR3 loop spans 11 amino acids. Germline V gives CDR1 MNHNS, CDR2 SASEGT. The V end lost 1 base, the J end lost 8 bases, and 4 bases lay between the germline ends. DNA for the CDR3: TGTGCCAGCAGTGAAGTGCGTACGCAGTATTTT. Its translation: CASSEVRTQYF.

The chain links TRBV28 to TRBJ2-1; tentative D call: TRBD2 (6 bases). The germline CDR1 and CDR2 sequences are MDHEN and SYDVKM. V lost 8 bases and J lost 9, with 20 bases in between. This CDR3 is 14 amino acids long. The CDR3 bases are TGTGCCAGCCGCGAGGCGGGAATAAGGGGTGAGCAGTTCTTC. Translation gives CASREAGIRGEQFF.

This chain joins TRBV6-6 and TRBJ1-5; D is uncertain. Trimming left V 6 bases short and J 4 bases short, with 7 bases between. The CDR3 is 12 residues long. The germline V gene encodes CDR1 MNHNY and CDR2 SVGAGI (reference sequence). The CDR3 nucleotides read TGTGCCAGCAGCCGGGAGAATCAGCCCCAGCATTTT. Translated, it gives CASSRENQPQHF.

This rearrangement joins TRBV15 to TRBJ2-1; 9 positions agree with TRBD2. This CDR3 has 15 residues. Trimming took 0 bases from V and 10 from J; bases not matched to a gene: 7. From germline, CDR1 is LNHNV and CDR2 YYDKDF (reference sequence). CDR3 in amino acids: CATSRDVIAGVEQFF. As DNA, the CDR3 is TGTGCCACCAGCAGAGATGTAATAGCGGGGGTGGAGCAGTTCTTC.

Of note for this clone: This specimen includes other DNA sequences encoding the same CDR3. The chain recombines TRBV6-1 with TRBJ2-7; 9 bases fit TRBD2. V shed 1 base and J 2 bases; nucleotides not matched to a gene: 3. The CDR3 covers 15 residues. In germline, CDR1 is MNHNS, CDR2 SASEGT. CDR3 region: CASSEGGGRAYEQYF. The CDR3 DNA sequence: TGTGCCAGCAGTGAAGGGGGCGGGAGGGCCTACGAGCAGTACTTC.

V gene TRBV7-9 combines with J gene TRBJ2-2; 10 bases match TRBD1. Germline V gives CDR1 SEHNR, CDR2 FQNEAQ (reference sequence). This CDR3 has 15 amino acids. J was trimmed by 6 bases and V by 5 bases; bases with no gene match: 6. CDR3 sequence reads: CASSRQGASAGELFF. The CDR3 DNA sequence: TGTGCCAGCAGCCGACAGGGGGCTTCGGCCGGGGAGCTGTTTTTT.

The genes are TRBV2 and TRBJ2-2, with TRBD1 as a possible D gene (7 bases). Germline CDR1 SNHLY, CDR2 FYNNEI. This CDR3 comprises 15 residues. With 6 bases removed from V and 4 bases from J, the gap between germline ends came to 15 bases. This chain's CDR3 is CASSWEAGGTGELFF. DNA of the CDR3: TGTGCCAGCAGCTGGGAGGCAGGGGGCACCGGGGAGCTGTTTTTT.